This T cell receptor beta chain came from a study of T cell responses to AZD1222 COVID-19 vaccine. Study-wide results and caveats: Just six or seven AZD1222 recipients tested seropositive at baseline.

Measured with immunoSEQ multiplex PCR; TCRdb has only the in-frame clones, and not every one. Among approximately 120,000 clones, 70% to 90% were seen once, and the ten largest hold 10% to 15%. Note on this clone: Its antigen is currently unknown.

Germline values: CDR1 KGHDR, CDR2 SFDVKD. Trimming removed 3 bases from V and 1 base from J, with 11 bases in between. The CDR3 loop spans 16 amino acids. This sample comprised peripheral blood, obtained on day 0 of MenACWY control vaccination. The clonotype was recovered from an adult in good health. V and J are TRBV24-1 and TRBJ2-2, with D possibly matching TRBD1 (6 bases). The CDR3 nucleotides are TGTGCCACCAGTGATAGGGGACACTGGAACACCGGGGAGCTGTTTTTT. Protein product: CATSDRGHWNTGELFF.